This T cell receptor (beta chain) derives from a study of blood T cell repertoires in COVID-19. Study-wide context: Acute-phase and convalescent COVID-19 samples originated in the United States, Italy and Spain.

The CDR3 runs 14 residues. The V gene's germline CDR1 is LGHDT and CDR2 YNNKEL (reference sequence). Between the trimmed V and J ends, which lost 4 bases and 8 bases, there was a span of 17 bases. Assay used: immunoSEQ multiplex PCR; TCRdb lists only in-frame clones, some missing. The repertoire holds about 110,000 clones, with 84% as singletons. This receptor was taken from a woman in her 50s with acute or convalescent COVID-19. Material: peripheral blood. The chain joins TRBV3-1 (or the pseudogene TRBV3-2) to TRBJ1-2, with D hard to call. For the CDR3, the DNA is TGTGCCAGCAGCCCCGAATGGAGGGCTAGCGGCTACACCTTC. It codes for CASSPEWRASGYTF.